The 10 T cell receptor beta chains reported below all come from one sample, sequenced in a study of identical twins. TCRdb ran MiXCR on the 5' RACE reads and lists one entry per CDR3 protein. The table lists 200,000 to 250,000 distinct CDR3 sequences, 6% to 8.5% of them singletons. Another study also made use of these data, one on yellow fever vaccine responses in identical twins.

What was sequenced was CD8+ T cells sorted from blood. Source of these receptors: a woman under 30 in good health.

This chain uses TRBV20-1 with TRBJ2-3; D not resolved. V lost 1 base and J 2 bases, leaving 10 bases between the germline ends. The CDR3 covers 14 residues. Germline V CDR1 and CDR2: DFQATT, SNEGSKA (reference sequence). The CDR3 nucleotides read TGCAGTGCTAGAGGGTCCAGTCTCACAGATACGCAGTATTTT. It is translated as CSARGSSLTDTQYF.

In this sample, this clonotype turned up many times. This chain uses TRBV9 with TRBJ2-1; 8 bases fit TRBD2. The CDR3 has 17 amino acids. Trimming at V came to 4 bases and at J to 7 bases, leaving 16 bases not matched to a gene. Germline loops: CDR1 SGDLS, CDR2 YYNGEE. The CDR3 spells CASSPTGGTSLLNEQFF. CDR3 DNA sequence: TGTGCCAGCAGCCCTACTGGGGGGACTAGTTTACTGAATGAGCAGTTCTTC.

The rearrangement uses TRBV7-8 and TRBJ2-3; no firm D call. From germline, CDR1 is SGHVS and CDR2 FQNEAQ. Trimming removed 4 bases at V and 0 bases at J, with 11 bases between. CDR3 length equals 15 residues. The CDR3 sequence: CASSSIGPSTDTQYF. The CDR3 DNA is TGTGCCAGCAGCTCCATCGGGCCGAGCACAGATACGCAGTATTTT.

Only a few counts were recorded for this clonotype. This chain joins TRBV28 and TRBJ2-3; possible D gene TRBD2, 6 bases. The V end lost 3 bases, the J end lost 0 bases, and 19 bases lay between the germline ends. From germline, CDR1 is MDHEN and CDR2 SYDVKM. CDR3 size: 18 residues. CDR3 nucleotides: TGTGCCAGCAGTTTCCCCCCCAGGGAGGACCCTAGCACAGATACGCAGTATTTT. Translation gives CASSFPPREDPSTDTQYF.

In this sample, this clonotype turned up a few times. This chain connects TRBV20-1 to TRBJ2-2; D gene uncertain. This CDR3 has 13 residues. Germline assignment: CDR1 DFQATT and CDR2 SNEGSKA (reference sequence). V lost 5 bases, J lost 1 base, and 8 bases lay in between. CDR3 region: CSARSLNTGELFF. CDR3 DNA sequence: TGCAGTGCTCGCAGCCTGAACACCGGGGAGCTGTTTTTT.

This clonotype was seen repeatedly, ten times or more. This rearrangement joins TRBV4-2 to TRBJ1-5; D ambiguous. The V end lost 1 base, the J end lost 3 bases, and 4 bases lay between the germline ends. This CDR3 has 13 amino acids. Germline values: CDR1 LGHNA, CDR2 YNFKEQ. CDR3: CASSQGLNQPQHF. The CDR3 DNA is TGTGCCAGCAGCCAAGGACTCAATCAGCCCCAGCATTTT.

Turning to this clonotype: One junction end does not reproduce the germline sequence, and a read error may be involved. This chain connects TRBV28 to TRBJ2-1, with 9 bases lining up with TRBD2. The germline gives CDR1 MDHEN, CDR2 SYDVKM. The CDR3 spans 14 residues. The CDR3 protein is CASSMGASGIPPVF. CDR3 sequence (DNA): TGTGCCAGCAGCATGGGAGCTAGCGGGATTCCCCCGGTCTTC.

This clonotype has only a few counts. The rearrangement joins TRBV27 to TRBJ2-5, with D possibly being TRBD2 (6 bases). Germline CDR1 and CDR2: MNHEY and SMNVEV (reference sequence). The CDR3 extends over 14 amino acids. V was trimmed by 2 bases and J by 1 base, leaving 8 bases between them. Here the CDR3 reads CASSLTGLQETQYF. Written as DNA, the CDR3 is TGTGCCAGCAGTTTAACGGGACTCCAAGAGACCCAGTACTTC.

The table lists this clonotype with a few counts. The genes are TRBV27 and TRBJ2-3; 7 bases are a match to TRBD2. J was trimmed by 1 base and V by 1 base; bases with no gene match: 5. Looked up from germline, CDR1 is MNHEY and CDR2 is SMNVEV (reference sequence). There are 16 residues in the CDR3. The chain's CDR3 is CASSLYRAGGTDTQYF. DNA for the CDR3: TGTGCCAGCAGTTTATATCGGGCGGGAGGCACAGATACGCAGTATTTT.

The CDR3 loop reads CSVESAGGQFF. The CDR3, as DNA: TGCAGCGTTGAGTCGGCAGGGGGGCAGTTCTTC. This chain joins TRBV29-1 and TRBJ2-1; 7 bases agree with TRBD1. Trimming at V came to 3 bases and at J to 12 bases, leaving 5 bases not matched to a gene. This CDR3 comprises 11 residues. The germline CDR1 and CDR2 sequences are SQVTM and ANQGSEA.